The 16 T cell receptor beta chains listed next were all sequenced from one sample in a study of cytomegalovirus exposure and HLA in healthy donors (dated by TCRdb to the late 2010s). The library was made by the immunoSEQ multiplex PCR assay. For the multiplex PCR, a mixture combining 60 forward primers for TCR Vbeta segments and 13 reverse primers for TCR Jbeta segments was used. TCRdb provides this immuneACCESS table in a form limited to in-frame rearrangements. Some clones are lacking; in checked studies, under half of them reflect an unresolved V gene, and why the rest are absent is not known. Across this sample there are over 80,000 clones, with 65% to 80% seen only once. Approximately 15% of the sample comes from the top ten. Sequencing was carried out using PBMCs. The receptors here all came from a woman in her late teens or twenties in good health and CMV-seropositive.

This chain links TRBV9 with TRBJ2-1; D is possibly TRBD2 (5 bases). Trimming left V 4 bases short and J 1 base short, with 21 bases between. CDR3 size: 18 residues. CDR1 and CDR2 (germline): SGDLS, YYNGEE. The CDR3 DNA is TGTGCCAGCAGCCCGATCGATTCAGGACTCTATTCCTACAATGAGCAGTTCTTC. This encodes CASSPIDSGLYSYNEQFF.

This clone was observed once. The rearrangement links TRBV2 to TRBJ1-1; D is unresolved. The germline CDR1 and CDR2 sequences are SNHLY and FYNNEI. The CDR3 extends over 14 amino acids. Deletions cut 3 bases from V and 0 bases from J, with 8 bases between. The CDR3 DNA reads as TGTGCCAGCAGTGACAGGTCTATGAACACTGAAGCTTTCTTT. Residues: CASSDRSMNTEAFF.

The V call is TRBV2, the J call TRBJ2-7; D is perhaps TRBD2 (5 bases). V dropped 10 bases and J dropped 4 bases, with 14 bases sitting between them. The V gene's germline CDR1 is SNHLY and CDR2 FYNNEI. The CDR3 has 12 residues. CDR3: CATSPGKYEQYF. The CDR3 DNA is TGTGCCACCTCCCCGGGGAAGTACGAGCAGTACTTC.

This clone was picked up many times. The chain carries TRBV4-1 and TRBJ1-3; D unresolved. V was pared by 1 base and J by 8 bases, with 6 bases between. The CDR3 sequence is 12 residues long. CDR1 MGHRA and CDR2 YSYEKL come from the germline V gene. In DNA, the CDR3 is TGCGCCAGCAGCCAAGGGGCAGACACCATATATTTT. Its translation is CASSQGADTIYF.

V gene TRBV2 combines with J gene TRBJ1-3; TRBD1 agrees at 7 bases. Germline V gene sequence: CDR1 SNHLY, CDR2 FYNNEI. The CDR3 runs 15 residues. V lost 6 bases and J lost 1; bases outside the gene matches: 6. The DNA of the CDR3 is TGTGCCAGCAGGACAGGGACCCTTTCTGGAAACACCATATATTTT. As protein: CASRTGTLSGNTIYF.

This clone was recorded only once. In DNA, the CDR3 is TGTGCCAGCAAGAAGGCAGGGGACACCGGGGAGCTGTTTTTT. It specifies CASKKAGDTGELFF. The chain employs TRBV6-5 and TRBJ2-2, with TRBD1 as a possible D gene (6 bases). The V end lost 7 bases, the J end lost 3 bases, and 12 bases lay between the germline ends. This CDR3 is built from 14 residues. Germline V gene data show CDR1 as MNHEY and CDR2 as SVGAGI.

The CDR3: CASSDPRGYGTDTQYF. CDR3 DNA: TGTGCCAGCAGCGACCCAAGGGGGTACGGCACAGATACGCAGTATTTT. The V call is TRBV5-4, the J call TRBJ2-3; TRBD1 is a possible D gene (6 bases). CDR3 length equals 16 residues. Trimming pared 4 bases from V and 1 base from J, leaving 16 bases between. Germline V gene lookup returns CDR1 SGHNT and CDR2 YYREEE (reference sequence).

This chain connects TRBV6-6 to TRBJ2-5, with D perhaps TRBD1 (6 bases). Matching the DNA end better, TRBJ2-7 makes the J call doubtful. Germline V lookup: CDR1 MNHNY, CDR2 SVGAGI (reference sequence). This CDR3 comprises 14 residues. CDR3 bases: TGTGCCAGCAGTGGGACACCGAGCTCCTACGAGCAGTACTTC. It yields the protein CASSGTPSSYEQYF.

Worth noting for this clone: The junction shows a germline mismatch at one end, possibly a read error. V gene TRBV5-1 combines with J gene TRBJ2-3, with no clear D. The germline V gene encodes CDR1 SGHRS and CDR2 YFSETQ. CDR3 length: 17 residues. The CDR3 sequence is CASGLASKRGSTDTQYF. Here the CDR3 DNA reads TGCGCCAGCGGCTTGGCCTCCAAGCGCGGTAGCACAGATACGCAGTATTTT.

V is TRBV19 and J is TRBJ2-1, with D possibly matching TRBD2 (5 bases). This CDR3 has 15 amino acids. Trimming pared 2 bases from V and 2 bases from J, leaving 10 bases between. Per the germline V gene, CDR1 is LNHDA and CDR2 is SQIVND (reference sequence). This CDR3 is CASSITSGTYNEQFF. The CDR3 DNA reads as TGTGCCAGTAGTATAACGAGCGGAACCTACAATGAGCAGTTCTTC.

The gene calls are TRBV4-1 and TRBJ1-2, with 7 nucleotides matching TRBD1. Germline CDR1 MGHRA, CDR2 YSYEKL. The CDR3 consists of 14 residues. J gave up 5 bases and V 0 bases, and 3 bases lay outside the gene matches. Here the CDR3 DNA reads TGCGCCAGCAGCCAAGAAGGGACAGAGTATGGCTACACCTTC. Translated: CASSQEGTEYGYTF.

In its sample, this clone was seen a few times. The chain joins TRBV5-8 to TRBJ2-7, with D perhaps matching TRBD1 (7 bases). Trimming cost V 4 bases and J 0 bases, with 14 bases left between them. CDR1 and CDR2 (germline): SGHTS, YDEGEE. The CDR3 covers 15 residues. CDR3 coding DNA: TGTGCCAGCAGCCCGACAGGGCGGGGCTCCTACGAGCAGTACTTC. The encoded protein is CASSPTGRGSYEQYF.

This chain links TRBV18 with TRBJ2-5; unclear D gene. Trimming took off 1 base at V and 4 bases at J, with 10 bases between the two ends. The germline V gene encodes CDR1 KGHSH and CDR2 LQKENI. The CDR3 is made up of 14 amino acids. The CDR3 here is CASSPLQAAETQYF. DNA for the CDR3: TGTGCCAGCTCACCACTCCAAGCCGCAGAGACCCAGTACTTC.

This chain links TRBV28 with TRBJ1-1; D not resolved. The germline CDR1 and CDR2 sequences are MDHEN and SYDVKM. Trimming removed 6 bases from V and 4 bases from J, with 9 bases in between. The CDR3 totals 12 residues. The CDR3 DNA reads TGTGCCAGCAGACCCACAGTCACTGAAGCTTTCTTT. This sequence encodes CASRPTVTEAFF.

This sequence joins TRBV9 and TRBJ2-2; the D gene is possibly TRBD2 (6 bases). The CDR3 is 13 residues long. V was shortened by 4 bases and J by 7 bases, with 11 bases between the two germline ends. Germline V CDR1 and CDR2: SGDLS, YYNGEE. In DNA form, the CDR3 reads TGTGCCAGCAGCTCGGGACTCCGCGGGGAGCTGTTTTTT. It yields the protein CASSSGLRGELFF.

The DNA of the CDR3 is TGTGCCAGCAGCGGGGGACAGGATGGCTTGGGCTACACCTTC. Translating it yields CASSGGQDGLGYTF. V gene TRBV9 combines with J gene TRBJ1-2, with 8 positions matching TRBD1. The germline V gene encodes CDR1 SGDLS and CDR2 YYNGEE. The trim removed 3 bases at V and 8 bases at J, leaving 9 bases unmatched. The CDR3 is 14 residues long.